The rows below give T cell receptor beta chains drawn from one sample of a study of T cell repertoires in cytomegalovirus infection. TCRdb re-called the reads through MiXCR, storing one row per CDR3 protein. The data contain fewer than 400,000 distinct CDR3 sequences, 15% to 20% of them seen just once; the ten biggest clones take up around 9.3%. Sequencing was done on a sample of PBMCs. These receptors all come from a human donor in good health (CMV status not recorded). Some clones in this sample may be carry-over from other donors' samples. The CDR3 runs from the conserved cysteine through the conserved F or W. A D gene is named only where the DNA matches it firmly. Size tells how often a clone was seen (once, few, many) or the class of an expanded clone, and some rows leave it out.

.,TRBJ2-5,many,TRBV7-9,CASSSGVRDWQYF,TGTGCCAGCAGCTCAGGGGTCCGAGACTGGCAGTACTTC
.,TRBJ1-1,.,TRBV5-6,CASSSIGVTEAFF,TGTGCCAGCAGTTCGATAGGGGTTACTGAAGCTTTCTTT
.,TRBJ1-2,few,TRBV7-9,CASSLGTTPWGYTF,TGTGCCAGCAGCTTGGGCACAACCCCATGGGGCTACACCTTC
TRBD1,TRBJ1-1,.,TRBV6-5,CASSLRQGLGAFF,TGTGCCAGCAGTCTCAGACAGGGGCTGGGAGCTTTCTTT
TRBD2,TRBJ2-1,few,TRBV2,CASSVSGREDNEQFF,TGTGCCAGCAGCGTCAGCGGGAGGGAGGACAATGAGCAGTTCTTC
TRBD2,TRBJ2-1,many,TRBV7-2,CASSLAILLAGGPSLGNEQFF,TGTGCCAGCAGCTTAGCGATTCTACTAGCGGGAGGTCCTAGCCTGGGCAATGAGCAGTTCTTC
.,TRBJ2-3,many,TRBV27,CASSLRAADTQYF,TGTGCCAGCAGTTTAAGGGCCGCAGATACGCAGTATTTT
.,TRBJ1-2,few,TRBV19,CASSIGPGRDYGYTF,TGTGCCAGTAGTATTGGGCCGGGAAGGGACTATGGCTACACCTTC
.,TRBJ2-7,.,TRBV4-1,CASSHTDARSHEQYF,TGCGCCAGCAGCCATACCGACGCCCGCTCCCACGAGCAGTACTTC
TRBD1,TRBJ1-1,many,TRBV2,CASRRTGRTEAFF,TGTGCCAGCAGAAGGACAGGGAGGACTGAAGCTTTCTTT
.,TRBJ2-7,few,TRBV9,CASSAGPSSYEQYF,TGTGCCAGCAGCGCGGGCCCGAGCTCCTACGAGCAGTACTTC
.,TRBJ2-4,few,TRBV27,CASSFPYKDQVPAKNIQYF,TGTGCCAGCAGTTTCCCCTACAAGGATCAAGTCCCCGCCAAAAACATTCAGTACTTC
.,TRBJ2-5,few,TRBV4-2,CASSPRGREETQYF,TGTGCCAGCAGCCCCCGGGGACGGGAAGAGACCCAGTACTTC
.,TRBJ1-2,.,TRBV18,CASSPRLSDGYTF,TGTGCCAGCTCACCACGGTTATCTGATGGCTACACCTTC
.,TRBJ2-6,.,TRBV5-6,CASTFLSGANALTF,TGTGCCAGCACGTTTTTATCCGGGGCCAACGCCCTGACTTTC
.,TRBJ2-1,.,TRBV7-9,CASSLRDFPMDEQFF,TGTGCCAGCAGCTTACGGGACTTCCCTATGGATGAGCAGTTCTTC
.,TRBJ2-1,many,TRBV7-8,CASSQESARSWSIEQFF,TGTGCCAGCAGCCAAGAATCTGCGCGGTCCTGGAGTATTGAGCAGTTCTTC
.,TRBJ1-5,few,TRBV27,CASSRRRSGDQPQHF,TGTGCCAGCAGCCGCAGACGCTCAGGGGATCAGCCCCAGCATTTT
.,TRBJ2-7,.,TRBV7-9,CASSLGAGPVEQYF,TGTGCCAGCAGCTTAGGGGCAGGCCCCGTGGAGCAGTACTTC
.,TRBJ1-4,many,TRBV6-2/TRBV6-3,CASSYSGPYEKLFF,TGTGCCAGCAGTTACTCCGGACCATATGAAAAACTGTTTTTT
.,TRBJ2-6,.,TRBV2,CASSDALPGANVLTF,TGTGCCAGCAGTGACGCTCTCCCTGGGGCCAACGTCCTGACTTTC
TRBD2,TRBJ2-1,.,TRBV5-1,CASSYRGTSANEQFF,TGCGCCAGCAGCTACAGGGGGACTAGCGCCAATGAGCAGTTCTTC
TRBD1,TRBJ1-1,.,TRBV19,CASSIGQGQAFF,TGTGCCAGTAGTATTGGACAGGGACAAGCTTTCTTT
.,TRBJ1-2,.,TRBV29-1,CTDGGWGGYTF,TGCACCGACGGCGGATGGGGCGGCTACACCTTC
TRBD1,TRBJ1-2,few,TRBV2,CASSEFGQVDGYTF,TGTGCCAGCAGTGAATTTGGACAGGTGGATGGCTACACCTTC
.,TRBJ2-4,many,TRBV7-9,CAIRPWAGPLAKNIQYF,TGTGCCATCCGCCCCTGGGCGGGACCCCTAGCCAAAAACATTCAGTACTTC
.,TRBJ2-3,.,TRBV5-1,CASSYVVDRPHGPDTQYF,TGCGCCAGCAGCTATGTTGTCGACAGGCCTCACGGGCCAGATACGCAGTATTTT
TRBD1,TRBJ2-5,.,TRBV2,CASSVLGGGRETQYF,TGTGCCAGCAGTGTGTTAGGGGGCGGTCGAGAGACCCAGTACTTC
.,TRBJ2-7,many,TRBV7-9,CASSLEGPGTETYEQYF,TGTGCCAGCAGCTTGGAGGGGCCCGGGACAGAAACCTACGAGCAGTACTTC
.,TRBJ1-2,few,TRBV27,CASSLSRAPNYGYTF,TGTGCCAGCAGTTTATCCAGGGCACCTAACTATGGCTACACCTTC
TRBD2,TRBJ2-4,few,TRBV20-1,CSAMRGGDIQYF,TGCAGTGCTATGCGGGGGGGAGACATTCAGTACTTC
.,TRBJ2-5,few,TRBV2,CASSKEGTQYF,TGTGCCAGCAGTAAGGAAGGGACCCAGTACTTC
.,TRBJ1-2,.,TRBV12-3/TRBV12-4,CASSFDRGRGYTF,TGTGCCAGCAGTTTTGACCGGGGGAGAGGCTACACCTTC
.,TRBJ2-1,.,TRBV19,CASSKVTASSYNEQFF,TGTGCCAGTAGTAAGGTGACAGCAAGCTCCTACAATGAGCAGTTCTTC
.,TRBJ2-5,many,TRBV11-2,CASSRHRGTQYF,TGTGCCAGCAGCCGTCATAGGGGGACCCAGTACTTC
TRBD2,TRBJ2-4,.,TRBV6-6,CASRTAGGRNIQYF,TGTGCCAGCAGAACAGCGGGAGGGCGTAACATTCAGTACTTC
.,TRBJ1-5,few,TRBV20-1,CSARIHGDGNQPQHF,TGCAGTGCTAGAATCCATGGAGATGGCAATCAGCCCCAGCATTTT
.,TRBJ2-3,few,TRBV12-3/TRBV12-4,CASSFTTRSDTQYF,TGTGCCAGCAGTTTCACTACTAGGTCAGATACGCAGTATTTT
TRBD2,TRBJ2-7,.,TRBV5-4,CASSLGGGPDEQYF,TGTGCCAGCAGCTTGGGGGGAGGGCCGGACGAGCAGTACTTC
.,TRBJ1-1,few,TRBV20-1,CRGRVPINTEAFF,TGCAGGGGTCGGGTGCCTATAAACACTGAAGCTTTCTTT
.,TRBJ1-5,few,TRBV7-8,CASSLAPGIQPQHF,TGTGCCAGCAGCTTAGCCCCAGGGATTCAGCCCCAGCATTTT
.,TRBJ2-5,few,TRBV10-3,CAISAGTETQYF,TGTGCCATCTCAGCAGGGACAGAGACCCAGTACTTC
.,TRBJ1-5,many,TRBV10-3,CAISESLQHSNQPQHF,TGTGCCATCAGTGAGTCGTTACAGCATAGCAATCAGCCCCAGCATTTT
.,TRBJ2-3,.,TRBV4-2,CASSQQGGGSTDTQYF,TGTGCCAGCAGCCAACAGGGGGGGGGATCAACAGATACGCAGTATTTT